This T cell receptor (beta chain) came from a study of cytomegalovirus exposure and HLA in healthy donors. Trimming removed 2 bases from V and 1 base from J; junction bases left unmatched: 1. CDR1 is SGHVS and CDR2 is FNYEAQ in the germline V gene. The CDR3 runs to 14 residues. Primers included in the PCR were 60 Vbeta and 13 Jbeta primers. The method was immunoSEQ multiplex PCR; TCRdb's version includes in-frame clones alone and lacks a portion of them. The sample includes some 200,000 clones, roughly three quarters of them seen just once. The V call is TRBV7-6, the J call TRBJ1-1; 7 nucleotides agree with TRBD1. The source material was PBMCs. The TCR comes from a woman aged 50 to 60 in good health and CMV-seronegative. CDR3 bases: TGTGCCAGCAGCTTACAGGGGGGGAACACTGAAGCTTTCTTT. Its translation is CASSLQGGNTEAFF. Using reference TRBV7-6 and TRBJ1-1 for the parts outside the CDR3, the full variable domain is GAGVSQSPRYKVTKRGQDVALRCDPISGHVSLYWYRQALGQGPEFLTYFNYEAQQDKSGLPNDRFSAERPEGSISTLTIQRTEQRDSAMYRCASSLQGGNTEAFFGQGTRLTVV.